The TCR beta chain under discussion was sequenced for a study of CD8+CD57+ T cells in acquired aplastic anemia. Trimming took 1 base from V and 6 from J; bases not matched to a gene: 4. Germline CDR1 and CDR2: MGHDK and SYGVNS. The CDR3 loop spans 14 amino acids. It was genomic DNA that served as the template for profiling TCR beta VDJ and CDR3. TCRdb analysed the reads with MiXCR anew, one entry per CDR3 protein. The sample shows 100,000 to 120,000 distinct CDR3 sequences, approximately 48% of them seen only once. The rearrangement links TRBV25-1 to TRBJ1-2, with TRBD1 identical over 8 bases. Sequencing input: sorted CD4+, CD8+, or CD8+CD57+ T cells (not recorded which) from PBMCs. This clonotype was obtained from a human donor in good health, serving as a control. CDR3 amino acids: CASSEWTGTNGYTF. In nucleotides, the CDR3 is TGTGCCAGCAGTGAATGGACAGGGACGAATGGCTACACCTTC.